These T cell receptor beta chains were read from a single sample in a study of blood T cell repertoires in COVID-19. TCRdb keeps only in-frame clones here, not all; method: immunoSEQ multiplex PCR. This sample yields about 270,000 clones, of which roughly nine tenths are seen a single time; 2% to 2.5% belongs to the top ten. The sample comprised PBMCs or T cells enriched from blood (not recorded which). The receptors shown here come from a woman aged 18-29 years who had recovered from COVID-19. CDR3s include the opening cysteine and the closing phenylalanine or tryptophan. Each record gives: CDR3 protein, CDR3 DNA, V gene, CDR3 length, J gene, clone size, D gene. A D gene is named only where the DNA matches it firmly. For some rows the clone size is stated as once, few or many, or as a class when expanded; others skip it.

CDR3 protein: CALRRGFRDTQYF
CDR3 DNA: TGTGCTCTTCGACGGGGTTTCAGGGATACGCAGTATTTT
V gene: TRBV12-5
CDR3 length: 13
J gene: TRBJ2-3
clone size: -
D gene: -

CDR3 protein: CASSLAGSGNTIYF
CDR3 DNA: TGCGCCAGCAGCTTGGCAGGCTCTGGAAACACCATATATTTT
V gene: TRBV5-1
CDR3 length: 14
J gene: TRBJ1-3
clone size: -
D gene: -

CDR3 protein: CASSYSGGADVFF
CDR3 DNA: TGTGCCAGCAGTTATAGCGGGGGTGCGGATGTGTTTTTT
V gene: TRBV27
CDR3 length: 13
J gene: TRBJ2-2
clone size: -
D gene: TRBD2

CDR3 protein: CASSQVGTVSIGKLFF
CDR3 DNA: TGTGCCAGCAGCCAAGTCGGGACAGTGAGTATCGGAAAACTGTTTTTT
V gene: TRBV3-1/TRBV3-2
CDR3 length: 16
J gene: TRBJ1-4
clone size: once
D gene: TRBD1

CDR3 protein: CASSVSEIGNTIYF
CDR3 DNA: TGTGCCAGCAGCGTAAGTGAGATTGGAAACACCATATATTTT
V gene: TRBV6-2/TRBV6-3
CDR3 length: 14
J gene: TRBJ1-3
clone size: -
D gene: -

CDR3 protein: CTSRWTGPNSPLHF
CDR3 DNA: TGCACCAGCCGATGGACAGGGCCTAATTCACCCCTCCACTTT
V gene: TRBV1
CDR3 length: 14
J gene: TRBJ1-6
clone size: -
D gene: -

CDR3 protein: CASGLVWRGAFF
CDR3 DNA: TGTGCTAGTGGTTTGGTATGGAGAGGGGCTTTCTTT
V gene: TRBV12-5
CDR3 length: 12
J gene: TRBJ1-1
clone size: -
D gene: -

CDR3 protein: CASSQLTGGLTEAFF
CDR3 DNA: TGTGCCAGCAGCCAGCTGACAGGGGGATTAACTGAAGCTTTCTTT
V gene: TRBV7-9
CDR3 length: 15
J gene: TRBJ1-1
clone size: -
D gene: TRBD1

CDR3 protein: CASTGEGRGYTF
CDR3 DNA: TGTGCCAGCACCGGGGAGGGCCGAGGCTACACCTTC
V gene: TRBV6-5
CDR3 length: 12
J gene: TRBJ1-2
clone size: -
D gene: -

CDR3 protein: CASSTSGPSYEQYF
CDR3 DNA: TGCGCCAGCAGCACGAGCGGCCCATCCTACGAGCAGTACTTC
V gene: TRBV5-1
CDR3 length: 14
J gene: TRBJ2-7
clone size: few
D gene: -

CDR3 protein: CATSGGPNFFNEQFF
CDR3 DNA: TGTGCCACGTCGGGGGGGCCTAATTTTTTCAATGAGCAGTTCTTC
V gene: TRBV19
CDR3 length: 15
J gene: TRBJ2-1
clone size: -
D gene: TRBD2

CDR3 protein: CASSLALQTYGYTF
CDR3 DNA: TGTGCCAGCAGCTTAGCCCTACAGACCTATGGCTACACCTTC
V gene: TRBV11-3
CDR3 length: 14
J gene: TRBJ1-2
clone size: -
D gene: -

CDR3 protein: CASSLVAGGPYEQFF
CDR3 DNA: TGTGCCAGCAGCTTGGTCGCGGGGGGGCCTTATGAGCAGTTCTTC
V gene: TRBV5-4
CDR3 length: 15
J gene: TRBJ2-1
clone size: -
D gene: TRBD2

CDR3 protein: CASGSEQGNEKLFF
CDR3 DNA: TGTGCCAGTGGCTCTGAACAGGGGAATGAAAAACTGTTTTTT
V gene: TRBV18
CDR3 length: 14
J gene: TRBJ1-4
clone size: -
D gene: TRBD1

CDR3 protein: CASSYPGRETQYF
CDR3 DNA: TGTGCCAGCAGTTACCCAGGGCGGGAGACCCAGTACTTC
V gene: TRBV6-5
CDR3 length: 13
J gene: TRBJ2-5
clone size: -
D gene: -

CDR3 protein: CASSRNSGTGVESPLHF
CDR3 DNA: TGTGCCAGCTCACGCAACTCCGGGACAGGGGTAGAATCACCCCTCCACTTT
V gene: TRBV18
CDR3 length: 17
J gene: TRBJ1-6
clone size: -
D gene: TRBD1

CDR3 protein: CASSSHRGGPEQFF
CDR3 DNA: TGTGCCAGCAGCTCCCATCGGGGGGGCCCTGAGCAGTTCTTC
V gene: TRBV11-3
CDR3 length: 14
J gene: TRBJ2-1
clone size: once
D gene: TRBD2

CDR3 protein: CASRTGQAYEQYF
CDR3 DNA: TGTGCCAGCCGGACCGGACAGGCCTACGAGCAGTACTTC
V gene: TRBV28
CDR3 length: 13
J gene: TRBJ2-7
clone size: -
D gene: TRBD1

CDR3 protein: CASSIRGRHQPQHF
CDR3 DNA: TGTGCCAGTAGTATAAGAGGGAGGCATCAGCCCCAGCATTTT
V gene: TRBV19
CDR3 length: 14
J gene: TRBJ1-5
clone size: -
D gene: -

CDR3 protein: CATSDLGTGRKETQYF
CDR3 DNA: TGTGCCACCAGTGATTTAGGGACAGGGCGAAAAGAGACCCAGTACTTC
V gene: TRBV24-1
CDR3 length: 16
J gene: TRBJ2-5
clone size: once
D gene: TRBD1

CDR3 protein: CASSPTGNTEAFF
CDR3 DNA: TGTGCCAGCAGCCCGACAGGGAACACTGAAGCTTTCTTT
V gene: TRBV7-6
CDR3 length: 13
J gene: TRBJ1-1
clone size: -
D gene: -

CDR3 protein: CASSGGGDTEAFF
CDR3 DNA: TGTGCCAGCAGCGGGGGAGGGGACACTGAAGCTTTCTTT
V gene: TRBV9
CDR3 length: 13
J gene: TRBJ1-1
clone size: -
D gene: -

CDR3 protein: CASSPFSFQVANYGYTF
CDR3 DNA: TGCGCCAGCAGCCCTTTTTCTTTCCAGGTTGCTAACTATGGCTACACCTTC
V gene: TRBV4-1
CDR3 length: 17
J gene: TRBJ1-2
clone size: -
D gene: -

CDR3 protein: CASSLDRGYGYTF
CDR3 DNA: TGTGCCAGCAGTTTGGACAGGGGTTATGGCTACACCTTC
V gene: TRBV6-2/TRBV6-3
CDR3 length: 13
J gene: TRBJ1-2
clone size: -
D gene: TRBD1

CDR3 protein: CSATRGDYGYTF
CDR3 DNA: TGCAGCGCCACGCGGGGTGATTATGGCTACACCTTC
V gene: TRBV29-1
CDR3 length: 12
J gene: TRBJ1-2
clone size: -
D gene: -

CDR3 protein: CASSIEGFYGYTF
CDR3 DNA: TGTGCCAGTAGTATTGAGGGTTTCTATGGCTACACCTTC
V gene: TRBV19
CDR3 length: 13
J gene: TRBJ1-2
clone size: -
D gene: -

CDR3 protein: CASSLWRNTEAFF
CDR3 DNA: TGTGCCAGCAGTTTGTGGAGAAACACTGAAGCTTTCTTT
V gene: TRBV27
CDR3 length: 13
J gene: TRBJ1-1
clone size: -
D gene: -